One sample yielded the 17 T cell receptor beta chains listed below, sequenced in a study of cytomegalovirus exposure and HLA in healthy donors. Clones were sequenced by immunoSEQ multiplex PCR, and TCRdb holds only the in-frame ones, with some missing. The sample records a few hundred thousand clones, 90% being singletons. The specimen was PBMCs. All receptors derive from a woman in her twenties or thirties in good health and CMV-seronegative.

This chain connects TRBV4-3 to TRBJ1-1, with D hard to call. The CDR3 covers 14 residues. Germline CDR1 and CDR2: LGHNA and YSLEER. V lost 0 bases and J 2 bases, leaving 7 bases between the germline ends. CDR3 sequence reads: CASSQEAGNTEAFF. The CDR3 DNA follows: TGCGCCAGCAGCCAAGAGGCAGGTAACACTGAAGCTTTCTTT.

V gene TRBV7-9 combines with J gene TRBJ2-7, with no clear D. The CDR3 is made up of 13 amino acids. Trimming pared 4 bases from V and 5 bases from J, leaving 12 bases between. Germline loops: CDR1 SEHNR, CDR2 FQNEAQ (reference sequence). Here the CDR3 reads CASSSKEWHEQYF. The CDR3 DNA sequence: TGTGCCAGCAGCTCCAAAGAGTGGCACGAGCAGTACTTC.

The chain carries TRBV27 and TRBJ2-6; 9 nucleotides align to TRBD1. Germline lookup yields CDR1 MNHEY and CDR2 SMNVEV (reference sequence). This CDR3 contains 18 residues. V lost 5 bases and J lost 0; bases outside the gene matches: 8. CDR3 DNA sequence: TGTGCCAGCAGTCGTTTCCGGGACAGGGTCTCTGGGGCCAACGTCCTGACTTTC. This gives the protein CASSRFRDRVSGANVLTF.

The chain couples TRBV20-1 to TRBJ2-1; 7 nucleotides line up with TRBD1. V gave up 6 bases and J gave up 7 bases; unmatched junction bases: 3. The CDR3 contains 11 residues. The germline gives CDR1 DFQATT, CDR2 SNEGSKA (reference sequence). CDR3 loop: CSALTGNEQFF. The CDR3 region has the DNA TGCAGTGCCCTGACAGGGAATGAGCAGTTCTTC.

This chain uses TRBV4-3 with TRBJ2-3, with 12 positions matching TRBD2. Trimming at V came to 4 bases and at J to 0 bases, leaving 11 bases not matched to a gene. The CDR3 totals 19 residues. Germline loops: CDR1 LGHNA, CDR2 YSLEER. In nucleotides, the CDR3 is TGCGCCAGCAGCCTCGGGACAGGACTAGCGGGAAGGAGCACAGATACGCAGTATTTT. It encodes CASSLGTGLAGRSTDTQYF.

The chain couples TRBV9 to TRBJ2-5; either TRBD1 or TRBD2 may supply D (5 bases each). V lost 1 base to trimming and J lost 1 base, with 14 bases between them. Germline values: CDR1 SGDLS, CDR2 YYNGEE. The CDR3 has 16 amino acids. The CDR3 loop reads CASSVSGAVAQETQYF. The CDR3 DNA follows: TGTGCCAGCAGCGTATCCGGGGCCGTAGCCCAAGAGACCCAGTACTTC.

The rearrangement joins TRBV28 to TRBJ2-7; weak D call: TRBD1 (5 bases). CDR3 length: 14 residues. Trimming shortened V by 0 bases and J by 4 bases, and 10 bases separated the two germline ends. Per germline, CDR1 MDHEN and CDR2 SYDVKM. CDR3 sequence reads: CASSLWDIRYEQYF. Written as DNA, the CDR3 is TGTGCCAGCAGTTTATGGGACATTCGGTACGAGCAGTACTTC.

In regard to this clone: Germline is not matched at one junction end, which may reflect a read error. The genes are TRBV5-1 and TRBJ2-1, with D tentatively TRBD2 (5 bases). The CDR3 runs to 15 residues. Germline CDR1 is SGHRS and CDR2 is YFSETQ. The DNA for the CDR3 is TGCGCCAGCAGTTTGGATCTAGCAGGCTACAATGAGCAGTTCTTC. Translation: CASSLDLAGYNEQFF.

This clone was recorded only once. V usage is TRBV5-6 and J usage is TRBJ1-5, with TRBD1 identical over 7 bases. With 4 bases clipped from V and 7 bases from J, the junction kept 8 bases outside the gene matches. The CDR3 has 14 amino acids. Per germline, CDR1 SGHDT and CDR2 YYEEEE. The CDR3 DNA reads TGTGCCAGCAGCACCCAAACAGGGGTCCAGCCCCAGCATTTT. It translates to CASSTQTGVQPQHF.

The chain employs TRBV7-6 and TRBJ2-7; 7 bases are shared with TRBD2. CDR1 is SGHVS and CDR2 is FNYEAQ in the germline V gene. The ends lost 1 base at V and 2 bases at J; junction bases unmatched: 5. This CDR3 has 15 amino acids. The CDR3: CASSLDPGTTYEQYF. The CDR3 nucleotides are TGTGCCAGCAGCTTAGACCCCGGGACTACCTACGAGCAGTACTTC.

This chain connects TRBV9 to TRBJ2-1; D remains unclear. Deletions cut 0 bases from V and 2 bases from J, with 15 bases between. Per the germline V gene, CDR1 is SGDLS and CDR2 is YYNGEE. This CDR3 comprises 17 residues. The CDR3, as DNA: TGTGCCAGCAGCGTAGATGAGTCACCTACTACCTACAATGAGCAGTTCTTC. As protein: CASSVDESPTTYNEQFF. The variable domain in full, completed from reference TRBV9 and TRBJ2-1, reads DSGVTQTPKHLITATGQRVTLRCSPRSGDLSVYWYQQSLDQGLQFLIQYYNGEERAKGNILERFSAQQFPDLHSELNLSSLELGDSALYFCASSVDESPTTYNEQFFGPGTRLTVL.

The chain has TRBV7-6 and TRBJ2-3; D not resolved. The CDR3 consists of 12 residues. The germline V and J ends were trimmed by 6 bases and 4 bases, with 8 bases remaining between them. Per the germline V gene, CDR1 is SGHVS and CDR2 is FNYEAQ. As DNA, the CDR3 is TGTGCCAGCAGTAGAGGTGCAGATACGCAGTATTTT. Amino acids: CASSRGADTQYF.

The chain joins TRBV5-1 to TRBJ2-7, with D tentatively TRBD2 (5 bases). The CDR3 spans 13 residues. The germline V and J ends were trimmed by 0 bases and 7 bases, with 11 bases remaining between them. Germline V gene lookup returns CDR1 SGHRS and CDR2 YFSETQ. CDR3 residues: CASSLDVSGEQYF. CDR3 coding DNA: TGCGCCAGCAGCTTGGATGTGTCGGGGGAGCAGTACTTC. The entire variable domain, with the rest obtained from reference TRBV5-1 and TRBJ2-7, is as follows: KAGVTQTPRYLIKTRGQQVTLSCSPISGHRSVSWYQQTPGQGLQFLFEYFSETQRNKGNFPGRFSGRQFSNSRSEMNVSTLELGDSALYLCASSLDVSGEQYFGPGTRLTVT.

V gene TRBV6-1 combines with J gene TRBJ2-7; 10 bases align to TRBD2. The CDR3 runs 16 residues. Trimming took 2 bases from V and 2 from J; bases not matched to a gene: 6. The germline V gene encodes CDR1 MNHNS and CDR2 SASEGT. The CDR3 is CASSEIGTSVPYEQYF. In nucleotides, the CDR3 is TGTGCCAGCAGTGAAATCGGGACTAGCGTTCCCTACGAGCAGTACTTC.

This chain joins TRBV28 and TRBJ2-1; 11 nucleotides line up with TRBD1. With 6 bases clipped from V and 3 bases from J, the junction kept 4 bases outside the gene matches. The CDR3 is 15 residues long. In germline, CDR1 is MDHEN, CDR2 SYDVKM. This CDR3 is CASSAGQGVYNEQFF. CDR3 DNA: TGTGCCAGCAGCGCGGGACAGGGGGTCTACAATGAGCAGTTCTTC.

J is TRBJ2-2 and V is TRBV13, with 8 nucleotides matching TRBD2. V was clipped by 4 bases and J by 3 bases; unmatched bases: 4. The germline V gene has CDR1 PRHDT and CDR2 FYEKMQ (reference sequence). CDR3 length equals 15 residues. CDR3 region: CASSSGLADTGELFF. The CDR3 region has the DNA TGTGCCAGCAGCTCCGGACTAGCTGACACCGGGGAGCTGTTTTTT.

The V gene is TRBV7-6, the J gene TRBJ2-2, with 12 bases aligning to TRBD2. The CDR3 loop spans 17 amino acids. Trimming took 1 base from V and 3 from J; bases not matched to a gene: 3. Germline-derived CDR1 and CDR2 are SGHVS and FNYEAQ. The CDR3 loop is CASSLVRLAGDTGELFF. In nucleotides, the CDR3 is TGTGCCAGCAGCTTAGTTAGACTAGCGGGAGACACCGGGGAGCTGTTTTTT. Filled out from reference TRBV7-6 and TRBJ2-2, the complete variable domain reads GAGVSQSPRYKVTKRGQDVALRCDPISGHVSLYWYRQALGQGPEFLTYFNYEAQQDKSGLPNDRFSAERPEGSISTLTIQRTEQRDSAMYRCASSLVRLAGDTGELFFGEGSRLTVL.